This paragraph covers one T cell receptor (beta chain) sequence. Germline assignment: CDR1 DFQATT and CDR2 SNEGSKA (reference sequence). The CDR3 has 12 amino acids. The V and J ends lost 4 bases and 10 bases respectively, with 11 bases between them. TCRbeta library construction was performed incorporating unique molecular identifiers. MiXCR, run by TCRdb on the PCR reads, gives a single entry per CDR3 protein. This repertoire shows some 600,000 distinct CDR3 sequences, 16% found once; its top ten account for about 1.1%. The data originate from a study of T-cell reconstitution after alpha-beta-depleted transplantation in children.

The origin of this receptor is a human donor who donated a stem cell graft to a child with acute myeloid leukemia. The rearrangement joins TRBV20-1 to TRBJ1-6; unclear D gene. This sample comprised PBMCs from the stem cell graft donor, obtained from the stem cell graft. The DNA for the CDR3 is TGCAGTGCTACTCAGTACGGCTCACCCCTCCACTTT. Residues: CSATQYGSPLHF.